This T cell receptor (beta chain) was sequenced for a study of blood T cell repertoires in COVID-19. Study overall: Whether acute or convalescent, the COVID-19 samples came from the United States, Italy and Spain. From T cells, B-cell-depleted T cells, or PBMCs came the material, which was cDNA or gDNA.

Original methodology: The authors estimated nucleated cell counts from reference gene primer amplification. TCRdb's copy holds only in-frame clones and misses some; the assay was immunoSEQ multiplex PCR. V and J calls and clone size are copied from that table; D and trimming were computed from the DNA. Counted here are roughly 140,000 clones, 85% occurring once; the ten biggest clones make up 2.5% to 3%. The germline V gene has CDR1 MNHEY and CDR2 SMNVEV (reference sequence). The CDR3 is made up of 18 amino acids. V lost 6 bases to trimming and J lost 1 base; unmatched junction nucleotides: 15. The J gene is TRBJ2-5, the V gene TRBV27; 9 bases match TRBD1. The TCR comes from a woman in her thirties or forties with active or convalescent COVID-19. Sequenced material: peripheral blood. Here the CDR3 DNA reads TGTGCCAGCAGGTCGCCGGGACAGGGCAGAGTCCTCCAAGAGACCCAGTACTTC. Its translation is CASRSPGQGRVLQETQYF.